In its sample, the clone carrying this T cell receptor (beta chain) was seen many times. Its target is not known. Stable Graves' hyperthyroidism denoted no ophthalmopathy progression over 18 months. The sample belongs to a study of T cells in Graves' hyperthyroidism and ophthalmopathy. Points from the study as a whole: By a 13 V-J model, ophthalmopathy was set apart from stable hyperthyroidism. Before onset, by a median of around six months, the model predicted ophthalmopathy. In the blood, most expanded thyroid clonotypes above 0.001 appeared as well.

The TCR beta CDR3 regions underwent amplification using RNA transcripts as the source. The HTBI primer set drove a first-round RT-PCR of the TCR CDR3. TCRdb passed the multiplex PCR reads through MiXCR, listing each CDR3 protein once. Of roughly 290,000 distinct CDR3 sequences listed, roughly 15% are singletons. This sequence originates from a woman between 40 and 55 years old with Graves' hyperthyroidism. The specimen sequenced was blood.

The CDR3 region is CATSRDESIGGTNEKLFF. CDR3 nucleotides: TGTGCCACCAGCAGAGATGAAAGTATAGGGGGAACTAATGAAAAACTGTTTTTT. The rearrangement uses TRBV15 and TRBJ1-4, with D possibly being TRBD1 (6 bases). Per the germline V gene, CDR1 is LNHNV and CDR2 is YYDKDF (reference sequence). The CDR3 runs to 18 residues. Trimming removed 0 bases from V and 1 base from J, with 15 bases in between.